What follows are 18 T cell receptor beta chains derived from one specimen sequenced in a study of control samples from healthy donors and cancer patients. Libraries were prepared by immunoSEQ multiplex PCR; TCRdb keeps only in-frame clonotypes and omits some of them. Found here are 95,000 to 150,000 clones, roughly nine tenths of them singletons; the top ten hold almost 40%. The sample comprised blood. The receptors stem from a man in his forties or fifties in good health.

CDR3 nucleotide sequence: TGTGCCAGCAGCTTGGACCCAGGGCTTACCTACGAGCAGTACTTC. Its protein product is CASSLDPGLTYEQYF. This chain uses TRBV5-5 with TRBJ2-7, with a tentative D call TRBD1 (5 bases). Looked up from germline, CDR1 is SGHKS and CDR2 is YYEKEE (reference sequence). The CDR3 spans 15 residues. V was shortened by 0 bases and J by 2 bases, with 12 bases between the two germline ends. The full variable domain, its missing parts supplied by reference TRBV5-5 and TRBJ2-7, is DAGVTQSPTHLIKTRGQQVTLRCSPISGHKSVSWYQQVLGQGPQFIFQYYEKEERGRGNFPDRFSARQFPNYSSELNVNALLLGDSALYLCASSLDPGLTYEQYFGPGTRLTVT.

The chain carries TRBV3-1 (or the pseudogene TRBV3-2) and TRBJ2-3; no clear D gene. Per germline, CDR1 LGHDT and CDR2 YNNKEL (reference sequence). V lost 0 bases to trimming and J lost 9 bases, with 25 bases between them. CDR3 size: 18 residues. The CDR3 region has the DNA TGTGCCAGCAGCCAAGATCGGAGCAGCGTTGAAGGGCGATACACGCAGTATTTT. This sequence encodes CASSQDRSSVEGRYTQYF.

V usage is TRBV29-1 and J usage is TRBJ1-1, with 7 bases aligning to TRBD1. The CDR3 is 13 residues long. The J segment lost 5 bases and the V segment lost 2 bases, leaving 5 bases of the junction unmatched. CDR1 and CDR2 from the germline V gene are SQVTM and ANQGSEA. The CDR3 region has the DNA TGCAGCGTTGAAACAGGGGCCGATACTGAAGCTTTCTTT. Its protein is CSVETGADTEAFF.

The chain joins TRBV7-2 to TRBJ2-1, with no clear D. Per the germline V gene, CDR1 is SGHTA and CDR2 is FQGNSA. V lost 1 base, J lost 5 bases, and 9 bases lay in between. The length of the CDR3 is 14 residues. CDR3 region: CASSLVSRNNEQFF. In nucleotides, the CDR3 is TGTGCCAGCAGCTTAGTATCCAGGAACAATGAGCAGTTCTTC.

This clone was counted a few times. The chain employs TRBV19 and TRBJ1-4, with D tentatively TRBD1 (5 bases). Per the germline V gene, CDR1 is LNHDA and CDR2 is SQIVND (reference sequence). V was trimmed by 9 bases and J by 7 bases, leaving 21 bases between them. This CDR3 spans 15 amino acids. CDR3 DNA sequence: TGTGCCAGCAGGGTTGGCATTGTAGCGAGTGAAAAACTGTTTTTT. Protein sequence: CASRVGIVASEKLFF.

V usage is TRBV7-9 and J usage is TRBJ1-5; D gene unclear. V was clipped by 1 base and J by 1 base, with 5 bases between them. The CDR3 loop spans 14 amino acids. Germline V CDR1 and CDR2: SEHNR, FQNEAQ (reference sequence). CDR3 residues: CASSLEGSNQPQHF. The CDR3 DNA reads TGTGCCAGCAGCTTAGAAGGGAGCAATCAGCCCCAGCATTTT.

This clone was recorded a few times. The chain is built from TRBV19 and TRBJ1-1; D might be TRBD1 (6 bases). The V gene lost 6 bases and the J gene lost 1 base, with 15 bases spanning the gap. Germline V gene sequence: CDR1 LNHDA, CDR2 SQIVND (reference sequence). The CDR3 is made up of 15 amino acids. This CDR3 reads CASSRTGTGNTEAFF. CDR3 DNA sequence: TGTGCCAGTAGCAGAACAGGGACCGGGAACACTGAAGCTTTCTTT.

V usage is TRBV4-1 and J usage is TRBJ2-4, with TRBD2 matching 9 bases. The CDR3 has 18 residues. J lost 0 bases, V lost 1 base, and 7 bases had no gene match. Germline CDR1 reads MGHRA; CDR2 reads YSYEKL. In DNA form, the CDR3 reads TGCGCCAGCAGCCAAGTGTCTAGCGGGGCTCTAGCCAAAAACATTCAGTACTTC. Translation: CASSQVSSGALAKNIQYF.

The chain couples TRBV16 to TRBJ1-4; no firm D call. The germline CDR1 and CDR2 sequences are KGHSY and FQNENV. The V end was cut by 3 bases, the J end by 0 bases, with 5 bases between. This CDR3 is built from 14 residues. CDR3: CASSHPTTNEKLFF. The DNA of the CDR3 is TGTGCCAGCAGCCACCCTACAACTAATGAAAAACTGTTTTTT.

The chain joins TRBV6-2 or TRBV6-3 to TRBJ1-2; D is ambiguous. This CDR3 has 17 amino acids. Germline CDR1 and CDR2: MNHEY and SVGEGT. The V end was cut by 6 bases, the J end by 4 bases, with 24 bases between. The CDR3 DNA is TGTGCCAGCAGCCCTAATTTAGGCCCCCATCGGAGCTATGGCTACACCTTC. Residues: CASSPNLGPHRSYGYTF.

The rearrangement links TRBV11-3 to TRBJ2-7; 8 bases line up with TRBD2. There are 15 residues in the CDR3. The V gene end was trimmed by 0 bases and the J gene end by 4 bases; junction bases not matched to a gene: 5. Germline CDR1 is SGHNT and CDR2 is YENEEA. CDR3 sequence reads: CASSLDNSGDYEQYF. CDR3 nucleotides: TGTGCCAGCAGCTTAGATAATAGCGGGGATTACGAGCAGTACTTC.

The chain has TRBV27 and TRBJ2-7, with D unresolved. Germline loops: CDR1 MNHEY, CDR2 SMNVEV (reference sequence). Trimming stripped 6 bases from V and 2 bases from J, with 11 bases between. The CDR3 contains 13 residues. The CDR3 sequence is CASRGNGAYEQYF. CDR3 bases: TGTGCCAGCAGGGGAAATGGGGCCTACGAGCAGTACTTC.

This chain joins TRBV7-6 and TRBJ2-7, with 9 bases matching TRBD1. This CDR3 is built from 15 residues. Germline trimming cut 0 bases from V and 2 bases from J; bases unmatched to any gene: 2. Germline CDR1 reads SGHVS; CDR2 reads FNYEAQ. CDR3 in amino acids: CASSLATGGPYEQYF. CDR3 nucleotides: TGTGCCAGCAGCTTAGCGACAGGGGGACCCTACGAGCAGTACTTC.

The rearrangement links TRBV27 to TRBJ1-1; D is unresolved. This CDR3 is built from 13 residues. The germline V gene has CDR1 MNHEY and CDR2 SMNVEV (reference sequence). In DNA form, the CDR3 reads TGTGCGACCGGAGGGTCCTTGAACACTGAAGCTTTCTTT. Translating gives CATGGSLNTEAFF.

This sequence joins TRBV27 and TRBJ2-7; 7 nucleotides match TRBD1. Looked up from germline, CDR1 is MNHEY and CDR2 is SMNVEV (reference sequence). V lost 5 bases and J lost 1; bases outside the gene matches: 8. The CDR3 loop spans 15 amino acids. The CDR3 region is CASSPGTVTSYEQYF. The CDR3 bases are TGTGCCAGCAGTCCAGGGACAGTGACTTCCTACGAGCAGTACTTC.

This clone was seen only a few times. The chain uses TRBV11-2 and TRBJ2-2, with TRBD1 identical over 7 bases. The CDR3 is 15 amino acids. V was clipped by 6 bases and J by 6 bases; unmatched bases: 10. Germline CDR1 and CDR2: SGHAT and FQNNGV. This CDR3 reads CASSSLTGRAGELFF. In DNA, the CDR3 is TGTGCCAGCAGTTCCTTGACAGGGCGAGCCGGGGAGCTGTTTTTT.

The chain has TRBV9 and TRBJ1-1, with no clear D. V gave up 2 bases and J gave up 0 bases, with 8 bases separating them. The CDR3 has 14 residues. CDR1 and CDR2 from the germline V gene are SGDLS and YYNGEE. Here the CDR3 reads CASSVAPMNTEAFF. CDR3 coding DNA: TGTGCCAGCAGCGTCGCGCCAATGAACACTGAAGCTTTCTTT.

The chain recombines TRBV18 with TRBJ1-5, with 8 bases that match TRBD1. V shed 4 bases, J shed 7 bases, and the junction held 9 bases outside the gene matches. Germline V gene lookup returns CDR1 KGHSH and CDR2 LQKENI. The CDR3 is made up of 15 amino acids. CDR3 in amino acids: CASSRGTGGEQPQHF. The CDR3 nucleotides are TGTGCCAGCTCACGAGGTACAGGGGGTGAACAGCCCCAGCATTTT.